This TCR beta chain appears in the sequencing data of a study of T cell responses to AZD1222 COVID-19 vaccine (dated by TCRdb to about 2021). For context, the study as a whole: Because spike-specific TCR depth and breadth did not differ between the two schedules, AZD1222 recipients who got a second dose at roughly 4 weeks were pooled with those who got a second dose at roughly 12 weeks. Trial participants were enrolled by age into 18-55, 56-69 and 70-plus year subgroups, with approximately 160, 26 and 62 TCR-sequenced participants respectively. TCR sequencing was performed for about 250 trial participants, of whom about 200 were given two doses of AZD1222 and around 25 were given two doses of MenACWY control vaccine. Study-wide conclusions, independent of this receptor: Conclusions about previously exposed vaccinees were limited because only six AZD1222 recipients were SARS-CoV-2 seropositive at baseline. Because no day 14 peak-response samples were available, the repertoires could be characterized only after the peak T cell response. Nearly half of unique spike-specific TCRs reportedly recognized epitopes outside regions mutated in the B.1.351 and B.1.1.7 variants. Participants were mostly white British and included more females than males, and it was suggested by the authors that clonal diversity may have been underestimated. In the small 56-69-year group, the increase in depth fell short of significance, most likely because of low power. A significant rise in spike-specific TCR breadth and depth was observed after two AZD1222 doses relative to day 0 and relative to MenACWY recipients. CD4 TCRs associated with the vaccine covered the entire spike protein, and the dominant responses were in regions 160-218 and 743-854.

This clone was found once. Its antigen is currently not known. No much larger clone is present one base from it, and per-base qualities are unavailable. The CDR3 regions of human TCRbeta chains were subjected to immunosequencing. As for the authors' bioinformatics: TCRs in the repertoires were matched against a reference library of SARS-CoV-2-specific TCRs that had been generated with the MIRA antigen-specificity platform. Breadth meant the fraction of unique TCRs that were SARS-CoV-2-associated, whereas depth meant the fraction of total T cells that were SARS-CoV-2-associated. Using the MIRA data, every spike-specific TCR was mapped to the spike region that the TCR reacted to and assigned to either a CD4 or a CD8 class. Log10-transformed breadth and depth values were compared by one-way ANOVA with Sidak's multiple comparisons tests. TCRdb's version of the immuneACCESS table is confined to in-frame rearrangements and falls short of the full clone set. An unresolved V gene accounts for under half of the shortfall where checked; the remainder is of unknown origin. The D gene and trimming were derived from the DNA, and the V and J assignments and clone size from that table. Recorded for this sample are 150,000 or so clones; 80% to 90% of them occurred a single time. The top ten clonotypes cover around 5% of the sample.

What the time point label conveys for this sample: baseline before first vaccination. Vaccinee samples were obtained from the UK trials COV001 and COV002, which included a single-blind randomized controlled phase 2/3 trial of AZD1222 (ChAdOx1 nCoV-19) in healthy adults. For TCRbeta chain sequencing, PBMC samples from trial participants were taken at day 0 and at day 28 after the second dose. The sample was peripheral blood, taken on day 0 of AZD1222 vaccination. The origin of this receptor is an adult in good health.

The CDR3 reads CASSPRRRQGSPLHF. DNA sequence: TGTGCCAGCAGCCCGCGCAGAAGACAGGGATCACCCCTCCACTTT. The chain is made from TRBV11-2 and TRBJ1-6; the central 7 bases match TRBD1. Sequences SGHAT (CDR1) and FQNNGV (CDR2) are obtained from the germline V gene. V loses 5 bases at its end and J loses 10 bases; junction bases beyond the gene matches: 11. There are 15 amino acids in the CDR3, from cysteine to phenylalanine inclusive. Of the read, only the CDR3 DNA is kept; its 45 bases are in frame from base 1. Extended through the reference TRBV11-2 and TRBJ1-6 proteins, this CDR3 yields the full variable domain: EAGVAQSPRYKIIEKRQSVAFWCNPISGHATLYWYQQILGQGPKLLIQFQNNGVVDDSQLPKDRFSAERLKGVDSTLKIQPAKLEDSAVYLCASSPRRRQGSPLHFGNGTRLTVT.